Sequencing of this TCR beta chain was carried out in a study of blood T cell repertoires in COVID-19. Profiled with immunoSEQ multiplex PCR; TCRdb holds only in-frame clones, not every one. Of hundreds of thousands of clones listed, about 83% were seen once; the top ten hold about 3.9%. The CDR3 runs 15 residues. Trimming stripped 1 base from V and 11 bases from J, with 19 bases between. CDR1 is KGHSH and CDR2 is LQKENI in the germline V gene. The TCR originated in a middle-aged woman who had been exposed to COVID-19. The chain joins TRBV18 to TRBJ2-3; maybe TRBD2 (6 bases). The sample consisted of PBMCs or T cells enriched from blood (not recorded which). CDR3 in amino acids: CASSPLSAREVEQYF. The CDR3 DNA sequence: TGTGCCAGCTCACCACTGTCTGCAAGGGAGGTAGAGCAGTATTTT.